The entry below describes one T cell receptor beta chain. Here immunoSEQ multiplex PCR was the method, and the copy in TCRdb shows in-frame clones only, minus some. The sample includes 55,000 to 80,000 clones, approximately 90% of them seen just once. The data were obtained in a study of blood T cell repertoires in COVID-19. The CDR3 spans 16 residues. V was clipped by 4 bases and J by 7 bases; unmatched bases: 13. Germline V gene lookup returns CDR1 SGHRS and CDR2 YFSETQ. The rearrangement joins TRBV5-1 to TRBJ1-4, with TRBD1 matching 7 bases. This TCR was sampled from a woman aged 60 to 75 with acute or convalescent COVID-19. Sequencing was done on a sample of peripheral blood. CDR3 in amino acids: CASSTEPQGGGEKLFF. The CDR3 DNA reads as TGCGCCAGCAGCACCGAACCTCAGGGGGGAGGTGAAAAACTGTTTTTT.